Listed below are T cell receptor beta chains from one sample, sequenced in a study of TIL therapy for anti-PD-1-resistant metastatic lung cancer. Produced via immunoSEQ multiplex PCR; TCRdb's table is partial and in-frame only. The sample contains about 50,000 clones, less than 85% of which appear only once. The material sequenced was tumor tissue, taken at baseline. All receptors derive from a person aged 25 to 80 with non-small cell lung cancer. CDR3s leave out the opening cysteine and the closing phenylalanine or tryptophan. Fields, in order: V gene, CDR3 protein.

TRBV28	ASSPRGLAVYEQY
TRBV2	ASSEGDRELF
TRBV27	ASSHGGVQPQH
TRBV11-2	ASSLDFRRIDTDTQY
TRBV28	ASSPRGGERGTQY
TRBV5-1	ASSNRPPPGSDTQY
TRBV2	ASRASFSSTVNTEAF
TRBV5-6	ASSSWTSYEQY
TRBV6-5	ASSKRVTSGNTIY
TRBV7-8	ASSSRQGLWTQY
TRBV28	ASSLAPAQY